Reported below is one T cell receptor beta chain. As yet, its antigen is unknown. Arm-PCR of CDR3 regions and iRepertoire HTBI primers were used to build TCR beta libraries. TCRdb reprocessed the multiplex PCR reads with MiXCR, giving one entry per CDR3 protein. The sample lists roughly 300,000 distinct CDR3 sequences; roughly a fifth were seen once. This entry is derived from a study of regulatory T cells in long-lasting Graves disease. Overall study results and limits: When disease was persistent, TRBV28, TRBJ1-2 and TRBJ2-5 were the favored segments. Among persistent patients, a larger number of public clonotypes were shared (2,741) than among newly diagnosed patients (under 1,000). Thyroid tissue was not sampled; only peripheral blood was.

The time point here: persistent/refractory GD, antithyroid drugs over 5 years with positive TRAb. From PBMCs, RNA was extracted and then used to make the TCR library. Patients hailed from an endocrinology department in Xi'an, China. The CDR3 contains 11 residues. Germline lookup yields CDR1 SNHLY and CDR2 FYNNEI. The V and J ends lost 5 bases and 9 bases respectively, with 8 bases between them. This chain links TRBV2 with TRBJ2-1; unclear D gene. The material sequenced was peripheral blood mononuclear cells (PBMCs), taken when the disease was refractory, from a patient treated with antithyroid drugs. The TCR originated in a female donor with Graves disease. The CDR3 sequence: CASSLTGEQFF. CDR3 DNA: TGTGCCAGCAGTCTGACCGGTGAGCAGTTCTTC.